The rows below give T cell receptor beta chains drawn from one sample of a study of CD8+ T cells in alopecia areata. Libraries were prepared by immunoSEQ multiplex PCR; TCRdb keeps only in-frame clonotypes and omits some of them. The top ten hold 0.48% of the sample, which has about 210,000 clones, less than 45% seen once. Here the sequenced sample was CD4+ T cells sorted from blood, taken at roughly week 30, from a patient treated with tofacitinib. These receptors originate from a human donor with alopecia areata. CDR3s include the opening cysteine and the closing phenylalanine or tryptophan. Each record gives: V gene, clone size, D gene, J gene, CDR3 DNA, CDR3 protein. D genes are given only for firm matches. Part of the rows lack a size; the others show once, few, many or a class for expanded clones.

TRBV2	few	TRBD1	TRBJ1-5	TGTGCCAGCAGCGACAGGGGATCTCCCGGCCAGCATTTT	CASSDRGSPGQHF
TRBV11-3	NA	NA	TRBJ2-2	TGTGCCAGCAGCTTGGGACGGGGAGCCTACGGGGAGCTGTTTTTT	CASSLGRGAYGELFF
TRBV5-4	few	NA	TRBJ2-3	TGTGCCAGCAGCGAAGGCACAGATACGCAGTATTTT	CASSEGTDTQYF
TRBV5-1	once	NA	TRBJ1-2	TGCGCCAGCAGCATAACGGACGGATCCTATGGCTACACCTTC	CASSITDGSYGYTF
TRBV4-1	NA	NA	TRBJ1-2	TGCGCCAGCAGCCAACAACTACTCCCCTCGGGGTATGGCTACACCTTC	CASSQQLLPSGYGYTF
TRBV7-2	once	NA	TRBJ2-3	TGTGCCAGCAGCTTATTCAGTAGAGTGGGAGATACGCAGTATTTT	CASSLFSRVGDTQYF
TRBV18	NA	NA	TRBJ2-1	TGTGCCAGCTCAGTACAACCCCTAGACGGTGAGCAGTTCTTC	CASSVQPLDGEQFF
TRBV19	NA	NA	TRBJ1-1	TGTGCCAGTAGTCTACCTGGGGGAATGAACACTGAAGCTTTCTTT	CASSLPGGMNTEAFF
TRBV5-6	few	NA	TRBJ1-1	TGTGCCAGCAGCTTGCTACGCCCTTGGGCATTGAACACTGAAGCTTTCTTT	CASSLLRPWALNTEAFF
TRBV10-3	many	TRBD1	TRBJ2-1	TGTGCCATCGGGGACAGGGTCAATGAGCAGTTCTTC	CAIGDRVNEQFF
TRBV5-1	many	NA	TRBJ1-5	TGCGCCAGCTTATACCGGAATCAGCCCCAGCATTTT	CASLYRNQPQHF
TRBV9	NA	NA	TRBJ2-1	TGTGCCAGCAGCGTAGAAACAGGGATGATCAATGAGCAGTTCTTC	CASSVETGMINEQFF
TRBV11-2	NA	TRBD1	TRBJ1-2	TGTGCCAGCAGACCCCTTGGGGACAGGGGTCGTGTAGGCTATGGCTACACCTTC	CASRPLGDRGRVGYGYTF
TRBV7-9	few	NA	TRBJ2-1	TGTGCCAGCAGCTGGAACAATGAGCAGTTCTTC	CASSWNNEQFF
TRBV11-2	NA	TRBD1	TRBJ2-7	TGTGCCAGCAGCCCGCGACAGGGGAGCTACGAGCAGTACTTC	CASSPRQGSYEQYF